The clone carrying this T cell receptor beta chain was detected only a few times. What it recognizes is unknown. This sample stems from a study of blood T cells in healthy people across ages. PBMCs, at least 6.5 million per sample, were isolated. Sample-barcoded 5' priming and a J-beta primer mix drove a second PCR of 7 to 11 cycles. From the 5' RACE reads, TCRdb called clonotypes with MiXCR, one entry per CDR3 protein. The top ten hold roughly 17% of the sample, which has around 870,000 distinct CDR3 sequences, about 28% seen once. Study-wide findings and caveats: Comparison with aged donors showed that long-lived donors had more naive CD4+ cells and higher diversity. Diversity estimates from one million T cells were considered underestimates.

This TCR derives from an elderly woman in good health. The sample consisted of blood.

The CDR3 DNA follows: TGTGCCAGCAGTTTGGGGGTCGGGGAGCTGTTTTTT. This translates into CASSLGVGELFF. The rearrangement uses TRBV12-3 or TRBV12-4 and TRBJ2-2; D could derive from TRBD1 or TRBD2 (5 bases each). Trimming cost V 3 bases and J 7 bases, with 6 bases left between them. This CDR3 is built from 12 residues.